This TCR beta chain was found in a study of T cell repertoires in cytomegalovirus infection. Many counts were recorded for this clonotype. TCRdb reprocessed the reads with MiXCR, giving one entry per CDR3 protein. The sample lists under 200,000 distinct CDR3 sequences; roughly 9.8% were seen once. Germline loops: CDR1 SGHTA, CDR2 FQGNSA. Trimming took 2 bases from V and 0 from J, leaving 11 bases between them. CDR3 length: 15 residues. This clonotype originated in a human donor in good health (CMV status not recorded). Some clones in this sample may be carry-over from other donors' samples. The chain links TRBV7-2 to TRBJ2-7; D remains unclear. Specimen: PBMCs. CDR3 sequence (DNA): TGTGCCAGCAGCTTAAATCCAGTCGGCTCCTACGAGCAGTACTTC. It encodes CASSLNPVGSYEQYF.